Shown below are 26 T cell receptor beta chains from a single sample sequenced in a study of blood T cell repertoires in COVID-19. Repertoires were generated with immunoSEQ multiplex PCR, while TCRdb's copy carries only in-frame clones and drops some. The sample yields about 99,000 clones, roughly 87% seen once. Sequenced input: peripheral blood. All receptors come from a human donor in a cohort sampled during active COVID-19.

The chain recombines TRBV30 with TRBJ1-2, with a tentative D call TRBD1 (6 bases). The CDR3 runs 12 residues. With 4 bases removed from V and 4 bases from J, the gap between germline ends came to 10 bases. The germline V gene has CDR1 GTSNPN and CDR2 SVGIG (reference sequence). The CDR3 DNA sequence: TGTGCCTGGATAGACAGGCCCTATGGCTACACCTTC. As protein: CAWIDRPYGYTF.

The V gene is TRBV7-9, the J gene TRBJ2-1; 9 bases align to TRBD1. Germline V gene data show CDR1 as SEHNR and CDR2 as FQNEAQ (reference sequence). V lost 5 bases to trimming and J lost 4 bases; unmatched junction nucleotides: 6. The CDR3 length is 15 residues. CDR3 DNA sequence: TGTGCCAGCAGCCACCGGGACAGGGCATACAATGAGCAGTTCTTC. Its protein product is CASSHRDRAYNEQFF.

J is TRBJ2-7 and V is TRBV29-1; D perhaps matches TRBD1 (6 bases). Trimming removed 4 bases at V and 0 bases at J, with 10 bases between. Looked up from germline, CDR1 is SQVTM and CDR2 is ANQGSEA. The CDR3 runs 13 residues. The chain's CDR3 is CSVVGDISYEQYF. The CDR3 nucleotides read TGCAGCGTTGTAGGGGACATCTCCTACGAGCAGTACTTC.

This clone has only one observation. This sequence joins TRBV4-2 and TRBJ1-4; D is possibly TRBD1 (6 bases). CDR1 and CDR2 from the germline V gene are LGHNA and YNFKEQ. The CDR3 has 17 residues. Trimming removed 0 bases at V and 7 bases at J, with 18 bases between. CDR3 in amino acids: CASSQESDMQGSEKLFF. The CDR3 bases are TGTGCCAGCAGCCAAGAGTCTGATATGCAGGGGAGTGAAAAACTGTTTTTT.

J is TRBJ2-7 and V is TRBV5-1; D perhaps matches TRBD1 (6 bases). Germline CDR1 SGHRS, CDR2 YFSETQ. Trimming left V 7 bases short and J 0 bases short, with 11 bases between. This CDR3 region has 13 residues. Here the CDR3 reads CASSDRNSYEQYF. DNA of the CDR3: TGCGCCAGCTCGGACAGAAACTCCTACGAGCAGTACTTC.

The gene calls are TRBV30 and TRBJ2-5; 7 bases match TRBD2. CDR1 is GTSNPN, CDR2 SVGIG, per germline (reference sequence). The CDR3 is 16 amino acids. V shed 2 bases, J shed 4 bases, and the junction held 13 bases outside the gene matches. The CDR3 DNA reads TGTGCCTGGAGTTCCCCACGACTAGCCTTATCAGAGACCCAGTACTTC. Translation: CAWSSPRLALSETQYF. Supplemented by reference TRBV30 and TRBJ2-5, the full variable domain reads SQTIHQWPATLVQPVGSPLSLECTVEGTSNPNLYWYRQAAGRGLQLLFYSVGIGQISSEVPQNLSASRPQDRQFILSSKKLLLSDSGFYLCAWSSPRLALSETQYFGPGTRLLVL.

CDR3 residues: CASSLYGDTQYF. CDR3 bases: TGTGCCAGCAGCTTGTACGGAGATACGCAGTATTTT. The chain has TRBV5-4 and TRBJ2-3, with no clear D. V was cut by 1 base and J by 5 bases, with 5 bases left in between. CDR1 and CDR2 (germline): SGHNT, YYREEE (reference sequence). This CDR3 is built from 12 residues.

This chain uses TRBV27 with TRBJ2-7; D gene unclear. From germline, CDR1 is MNHEY and CDR2 SMNVEV (reference sequence). The CDR3 is made up of 13 amino acids. The germline V and J ends were trimmed by 1 base and 6 bases, with 10 bases remaining between them. The CDR3 bases are TGTGCCAGCAGTTTATTACAGAAAGGCGAGCAGTACTTC. It specifies CASSLLQKGEQYF.

This clone was seen more than once but under ten times. The V gene is TRBV4-1, the J gene TRBJ1-2; no clear D gene. Germline V gene sequence: CDR1 MGHRA, CDR2 YSYEKL. V lost 0 bases and J 8 bases, leaving 10 bases between the germline ends. The CDR3 has 13 residues. The CDR3 coding sequence is TGCGCCAGCAGCCAAGAAGGGAGCGCGGGCTACACCTTC. Protein: CASSQEGSAGYTF.

The chain has TRBV2 and TRBJ1-4; D is perhaps TRBD1 (5 bases). The germline gives CDR1 SNHLY, CDR2 FYNNEI. The germline V and J ends were trimmed by 4 bases and 13 bases, with 16 bases remaining between them. The CDR3 is 13 residues long. CDR3 loop: CASSGSTGKRLFF. The CDR3 coding sequence is TGTGCCAGCAGTGGTAGTACAGGAAAGAGACTGTTTTTT.

This sequence joins TRBV6-1 and TRBJ1-5; D perhaps matches TRBD1 (6 bases). The CDR3 loop spans 14 amino acids. Germline V gene data show CDR1 as MNHNS and CDR2 as SASEGT. The V end was cut by 3 bases, the J end by 5 bases, with 11 bases between. CDR3 protein: CASSDSGDHQPQHF. In DNA form, the CDR3 reads TGTGCCAGCAGTGATTCAGGGGATCATCAGCCCCAGCATTTT.

J is TRBJ2-1 and V is TRBV19; 13 bases align to TRBD2. Germline-derived CDR1 and CDR2 are LNHDA and SQIVND (reference sequence). CDR3 length equals 18 residues. V dropped 2 bases and J dropped 0; count of bases not matched to a gene: 4. CDR3 loop: CASSITTSGGPSYNEQFF. As DNA, the CDR3 is TGTGCCAGTAGTATAACGACTAGCGGGGGGCCCTCCTACAATGAGCAGTTCTTC.

The CDR3 loop reads CAISGSGVTDTQYF. CDR3 DNA: TGTGCCATCAGTGGGAGCGGGGTCACAGATACGCAGTATTTT. This chain uses TRBV10-3 with TRBJ2-3; 7 bases align to TRBD2. In germline, CDR1 is ENHRY, CDR2 SYGVKD. The trim removed 4 bases at V and 2 bases at J, leaving 3 bases unmatched. This CDR3 is built from 14 residues.

The chain is built from TRBV9 and TRBJ1-1; unclear D gene. Germline V gene lookup returns CDR1 SGDLS and CDR2 YYNGEE. CDR3 length: 15 amino acids. Trimming removed 5 bases at V and 0 bases at J, with 14 bases between. As DNA, the CDR3 is TGTGCCAGCAGTGATATCCGACGGGTGAACACTGAAGCTTTCTTT. Its translation is CASSDIRRVNTEAFF.

A single count supports this clone. The V call is TRBV2, the J call TRBJ2-5, with TRBD1 matching 7 bases. The length of the CDR3 is 15 residues. Germline lookup yields CDR1 SNHLY and CDR2 FYNNEI. V was pared by 6 bases and J by 2 bases, with 9 bases of the junction left unmatched. The CDR3 loop is CASRDRALSQETQYF. CDR3 coding DNA: TGTGCCAGCAGAGACAGGGCACTCTCACAAGAGACCCAGTACTTC.

The V call is TRBV4-1, the J call TRBJ2-1; 12 bases align to TRBD2. From germline, CDR1 is MGHRA and CDR2 YSYEKL. The junction had 7 bases not matched to a gene; V was cut back by 2 bases and J by 5 bases. CDR3 size: 17 residues. In DNA form, the CDR3 reads TGCGCCAGCAGCCAATTGGCTAGCGGGAGGGGGCACAATGAGCAGTTCTTC. This sequence encodes CASSQLASGRGHNEQFF.

As DNA, the CDR3 is TGTGCCAGCAGTGAATCCCTCGGGACAAACTCCTACAATGAGCAGTTCTTC. It translates to CASSESLGTNSYNEQFF. V usage is TRBV2 and J usage is TRBJ2-1, with a weak D call TRBD1 (6 bases). In germline, CDR1 is SNHLY, CDR2 FYNNEI. This CDR3 contains 17 residues. The V end lost 2 bases, the J end lost 0 bases, and 14 bases lay between the germline ends.

As DNA, the CDR3 is TGTGCCAGCATGTCAGGGGCCTACGAGCAGTACTTC. As protein: CASMSGAYEQYF. V and J are TRBV2 and TRBJ2-7, with a tentative D call TRBD1 (6 bases). CDR3 length: 12 residues. The V and J ends lost 7 bases and 2 bases respectively, with 9 bases between them. Germline lookup yields CDR1 SNHLY and CDR2 FYNNEI.

J is TRBJ2-1 and V is TRBV14; 15 nucleotides align to TRBD2. Trimming at V came to 6 bases and at J to 2 bases, leaving 8 bases not matched to a gene. Per germline, CDR1 SGHDN and CDR2 FVKESK. The CDR3 contains 18 residues. Here the CDR3 reads CASSPGLAGGHTYNEQFF. CDR3 nucleotides: TGTGCCAGCAGTCCCGGACTAGCGGGAGGGCACACCTACAATGAGCAGTTCTTC. Drawing the rest from reference TRBV14 and TRBJ2-1, the complete variable domain is EAGVTQFPSHSVIEKGQTVTLRCDPISGHDNLYWYRRVMGKEIKFLLHFVKESKQDESGMPNNRFLAERTGGTYSTLKVQPAELEDSGVYFCASSPGLAGGHTYNEQFFGPGTRLTVL.

This rearrangement joins TRBV4-1 to TRBJ1-1; D is unresolved. The CDR3 spans 17 residues. Germline lookup yields CDR1 MGHRA and CDR2 YSYEKL. V lost 2 bases and J lost 1, with 17 bases in between. The CDR3 DNA follows: TGCGCCAGCAGCCAACTACTGTCGGGATATAGGAACACTGAAGCTTTCTTT. It codes for CASSQLLSGYRNTEAFF.

V usage is TRBV3-1 (or the pseudogene TRBV3-2) and J usage is TRBJ1-6; D is ambiguous. CDR3 size: 15 residues. Germline CDR1 and CDR2: LGHDT and YNNKEL (reference sequence). Trimming pared 1 base from V and 6 bases from J, leaving 10 bases between. In DNA, the CDR3 is TGTGCCAGCAGCCAAGTGGCCGGGTTTAATTCACCCCTCCACTTT. Translated, it gives CASSQVAGFNSPLHF.

This rearrangement joins TRBV6-5 to TRBJ2-1; 12 positions agree with TRBD2. The CDR3 has 14 residues. After removal of 6 bases from V and 14 bases from J, the junction contained 11 bases not matched to a gene. CDR1 and CDR2 from the germline V gene are MNHEY and SVGAGI. The CDR3 DNA reads TGTGCCAGCAGGGCCACTAGCGGGGGGTCCTTGGAGTTCTTC. Translation gives CASRATSGGSLEFF.

The chain is built from TRBV7-9 and TRBJ2-1; 11 nucleotides line up with TRBD2. The J segment lost 8 bases and the V segment lost 5 bases, leaving 2 bases of the junction unmatched. Germline V lookup: CDR1 SEHNR, CDR2 FQNEAQ (reference sequence). This CDR3 contains 13 residues. The chain's CDR3 is CASSLLAGDEQFF. As DNA, the CDR3 is TGTGCCAGCAGCCTACTAGCGGGAGATGAGCAGTTCTTC.

V gene TRBV19 combines with J gene TRBJ2-1, with 11 bases identical to TRBD2. Germline V gene sequence: CDR1 LNHDA, CDR2 SQIVND (reference sequence). V was pared by 3 bases and J by 1 base, with 11 bases of the junction left unmatched. There are 19 residues in the CDR3. CDR3 in amino acids: CASSMGGASSGGSYNEQFF. Written as DNA, the CDR3 is TGTGCCAGTAGTATGGGTGGGGCGTCTAGCGGGGGGTCCTACAATGAGCAGTTCTTC.

The V call is TRBV21-1, the J call TRBJ2-1; TRBD1, the table's D call, was not compared with the DNA. TRBV21-1 is classified as a pseudogene. CDR3 size: 13 residues. The CDR3: CASSGDRDNEQFF. The CDR3 coding sequence is TGTGCCAGCAGCGGGGACAGAGACAATGAGCAGTTCTTC.

The chain employs TRBV6-1 and TRBJ1-3; D gene unclear. This CDR3 has 14 amino acids. Per germline, CDR1 MNHNS and CDR2 SASEGT. V was trimmed by 2 bases and J by 2 bases, leaving 7 bases between them. CDR3 loop: CASSEMGTGNTIYF. The CDR3 nucleotides read TGTGCCAGCAGTGAAATGGGCACTGGAAACACCATATATTTT.